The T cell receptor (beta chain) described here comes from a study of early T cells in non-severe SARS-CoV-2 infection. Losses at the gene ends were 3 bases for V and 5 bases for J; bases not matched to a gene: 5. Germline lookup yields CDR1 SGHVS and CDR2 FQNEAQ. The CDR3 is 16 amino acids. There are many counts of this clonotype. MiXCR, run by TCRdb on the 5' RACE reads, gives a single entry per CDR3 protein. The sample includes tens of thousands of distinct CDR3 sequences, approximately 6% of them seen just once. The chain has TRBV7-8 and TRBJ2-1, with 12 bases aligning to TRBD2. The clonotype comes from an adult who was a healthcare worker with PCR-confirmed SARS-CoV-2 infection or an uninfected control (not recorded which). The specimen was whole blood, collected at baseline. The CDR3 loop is CASSLFRLAGDNEQFF. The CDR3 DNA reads TGTGCCAGCAGCTTGTTCAGACTAGCGGGAGACAATGAGCAGTTCTTC.